Below are 14 T cell receptor beta chains sequenced from a single sample in a study of T-cell memory formation after mild COVID-19 (dated by TCRdb to 2020 to 2023). Preparation of the library involved 5' RACE. Sequencing was performed on an Illumina NovaSeq 6000. TCRdb ran its own pipeline on the public reads, namely fastp trimming at Q25 and MiXCR clone calling, and kept in-frame beta chains. Duplicate CDR3 protein sequences are folded into a single record with the most common DNA and genes. This sample is represented by almost 550,000 distinct CDR3 sequences; 20% of them were singletons. The biggest ten clones account for around an eighth of the sample. The specimen was PBMCs or a T cell subset sorted from them (not recorded which). The receptors come from an adult woman who had mild COVID-19 (a few samples of this study predate the infection). The sample titles of this study are shuffled in the database, so cell type and time point are left out; the donor was told from shared clones.

Only a few counts were recorded for this clonotype. V and J are TRBV24-1 and TRBJ2-3; 10 bases match TRBD1. CDR3 length equals 16 residues. CDR1 and CDR2 from the germline V gene are KGHDR and SFDVKD. The J segment lost 2 bases and the V segment lost 2 bases, leaving 3 bases of the junction unmatched. The CDR3 DNA reads as TGTGCCACCAGTGATTCCGGGACAGGGGACACAGATACGCAGTATTTT. Its translation: CATSDSGTGDTDTQYF.

This chain uses TRBV9 with TRBJ2-1; TRBD2 matches 9 bases. Unmatched junction bases numbered 5, after V lost 0 bases and J lost 7 bases. The CDR3 runs 15 residues. Per the germline V gene, CDR1 is SGDLS and CDR2 is YYNGEE. CDR3 residues: CASSVVSSGENEQFF. CDR3 coding DNA: TGTGCCAGCAGCGTAGTGTCTAGCGGGGAAAATGAGCAGTTCTTC.

This clonotype was observed a handful of times. V gene TRBV6-5 combines with J gene TRBJ1-5; D is possibly TRBD1 (6 bases). Trimming removed 2 bases at V and 2 bases at J, with 10 bases between. Germline loops: CDR1 MNHEY, CDR2 SVGAGI. CDR3 size: 15 residues. The CDR3 DNA sequence: TGTGCCAGCAGTTACGGAGGGGGAGGCAATCAGCCCCAGCATTTT. This translates into CASSYGGGGNQPQHF.

This clonotype turned up a few times. The J gene is TRBJ1-5, the V gene TRBV15, with 11 bases matching TRBD1. In germline, CDR1 is LNHNV, CDR2 YYDKDF (reference sequence). There are 16 residues in the CDR3. V shed 7 bases, J shed 3 bases, and the junction held 8 bases outside the gene matches. CDR3 residues: CATTRTGGPSNQPQHF. CDR3 in DNA: TGTGCCACCACAAGGACAGGGGGCCCTTCCAATCAGCCCCAGCATTTT. Complete variable domain (other parts from reference TRBV15 and TRBJ1-5): DAMVIQNPRYQVTQFGKPVTLSCSQTLNHNVMYWYQQKSSQAPKLLFHYYDKDFNNEADTPDNFQSRRPNTSFCFLDIRSPGLGDTAMYLCATTRTGGPSNQPQHFGDGTRLSIL.

The chain recombines TRBV5-1 with TRBJ2-1; 9 nucleotides align to TRBD1. The CDR3 runs to 14 residues. Germline V gives CDR1 SGHRS, CDR2 YFSETQ. The J segment lost 8 bases and the V segment lost 4 bases, leaving 7 bases of the junction unmatched. This CDR3 is CASSPTGTGHEQFF. CDR3 in DNA: TGCGCCAGCAGCCCCACCGGGACAGGGCATGAGCAGTTCTTC.

This clonotype turned up a few times. The chain carries TRBV10-3 and TRBJ1-1; 7 nucleotides align to TRBD1. There are 14 residues in the CDR3. From germline, CDR1 is ENHRY and CDR2 SYGVKD. J was trimmed by 4 bases and V by 5 bases; bases with no gene match: 7. CDR3 nucleotide sequence: TGTGCCATCAGTACAGGGGTTGGTAGCACTGAAGCTTTCTTT. Its translation is CAISTGVGSTEAFF.

This clonotype was seen a few times. The V and J genes are TRBV29-1 and TRBJ1-1; no clear D gene. V lost 6 bases and J 1 base, leaving 6 bases between the germline ends. CDR1 is SQVTM, CDR2 ANQGSEA, per germline. This CDR3 is 11 amino acids long. The CDR3 DNA reads as TGCAGCGTCGCCAAGAACACTGAAGCTTTCTTT. Its protein product is CSVAKNTEAFF.

The CDR3 spells CSARGPRGQPQHF. The DNA for the CDR3 is TGCAGTGCTCGCGGGCCGCGGGGTCAGCCCCAGCATTTT. This sequence joins TRBV20-1 and TRBJ1-5, with D unclear. V lost 5 bases and J 6 bases, leaving 14 bases between the germline ends. The CDR3 is 13 amino acids. Germline-derived CDR1 and CDR2 are DFQATT and SNEGSKA (reference sequence).

This clonotype came up a few times. This sequence joins TRBV10-3 and TRBJ2-6, with D unclear. Trimming took off 4 bases at V and 2 bases at J, with 9 bases between the two ends. CDR1 and CDR2 (germline): ENHRY, SYGVKD. This CDR3 contains 15 residues. The CDR3 here is CAISAYGPGANVLTF. The CDR3, as DNA: TGTGCCATCAGTGCCTATGGACCTGGGGCCAACGTCCTGACTTTC.

This clonotype was recorded at least ten times. This sequence joins TRBV20-1 and TRBJ2-3; 12 bases are a match to TRBD2. Germline V gene sequence: CDR1 DFQATT, CDR2 SNEGSKA (reference sequence). The V segment lost 8 bases and the J segment 10 bases; nucleotides outside the gene matches: 13. The length of the CDR3 is 14 residues. The CDR3: CSRTSGAPRGAQYF. In nucleotides, the CDR3 is TGCAGTAGGACTAGCGGGGCCCCACGGGGTGCGCAGTATTTT.

This clonotype occurred a few times. This sequence joins TRBV11-1 and TRBJ2-1; possible D gene TRBD2, 5 bases. The CDR3 covers 14 residues. Germline V gives CDR1 SGHAT, CDR2 FQDESV (reference sequence). Trimming shortened V by 0 bases and J by 6 bases, and 9 bases separated the two germline ends. This CDR3 reads CASSLAASGNEQFF. The CDR3 DNA reads as TGTGCCAGCAGCTTAGCGGCCAGCGGCAATGAGCAGTTCTTC.

This clonotype was found a few times. The rearrangement joins TRBV7-9 to TRBJ1-4; D ambiguous. Germline assignment: CDR1 SEHNR and CDR2 FQNEAQ (reference sequence). CDR3 length: 17 residues. V dropped 4 bases and J dropped 0 bases, with 15 bases sitting between them. The CDR3 DNA reads as TGTGCCAGCAGCTCCCCTGTTGTTGTAGCAACTAATGAAAAACTGTTTTTT. It specifies CASSSPVVVATNEKLFF.

The chain has TRBV7-7 and TRBJ1-5, with D perhaps TRBD1 (5 bases). V lost 5 bases and J 1 base, leaving 15 bases between the germline ends. Germline V CDR1 and CDR2: SSHAT, FNYEAQ (reference sequence). The CDR3 loop spans 16 amino acids. The DNA of the CDR3 is TGTGCCAGCAGCATCGAACGGGGGGACAGCAATCAGCCCCAGCATTTT. Translation gives CASSIERGDSNQPQHF. Complete variable domain (other parts from reference TRBV7-7 and TRBJ1-5): GAGVSQSPRYKVTKRGQDVTLRCDPISSHATLYWYQQALGQGPEFLTYFNYEAQPDKSGLPSDRFSAERPEGSISTLTIQRTEQRDSAMYRCASSIERGDSNQPQHFGDGTRLSIL.

J is TRBJ2-5 and V is TRBV9; TRBD1 matches at 8 bases. The CDR3 runs to 15 residues. J gave up 5 bases and V 3 bases, and 9 bases lay outside the gene matches. The V gene's germline CDR1 is SGDLS and CDR2 YYNGEE. DNA for the CDR3: TGTGCCAGCAGCGCTCAGGGGGCCCCCGGTGAGACCCAGTACTTC. Its translation is CASSAQGAPGETQYF.